This T cell receptor (beta chain) was captured by sequencing in a study of cytomegalovirus exposure and HLA in healthy donors. The CDR3 extends over 13 amino acids. The V gene's germline CDR1 is SGDLS and CDR2 YYNGEE. The V gene lost 0 bases and the J gene lost 4 bases, with 4 bases spanning the gap. The PCR used 60 Vbeta and 13 Jbeta primers. Clones were sequenced by immunoSEQ multiplex PCR, and TCRdb holds only the in-frame ones, with some missing. The sample includes roughly 180,000 clones, 77% of them seen just once. The chain recombines TRBV9 with TRBJ1-4; D is unclear. Sequencing was done on a sample of PBMCs. This clonotype was obtained from a woman in her 30s in good health and CMV-seropositive. CDR3 sequence reads: CASSVDNNEKLFF. The CDR3 DNA reads as TGTGCCAGCAGCGTAGACAATAATGAAAAACTGTTTTTT.